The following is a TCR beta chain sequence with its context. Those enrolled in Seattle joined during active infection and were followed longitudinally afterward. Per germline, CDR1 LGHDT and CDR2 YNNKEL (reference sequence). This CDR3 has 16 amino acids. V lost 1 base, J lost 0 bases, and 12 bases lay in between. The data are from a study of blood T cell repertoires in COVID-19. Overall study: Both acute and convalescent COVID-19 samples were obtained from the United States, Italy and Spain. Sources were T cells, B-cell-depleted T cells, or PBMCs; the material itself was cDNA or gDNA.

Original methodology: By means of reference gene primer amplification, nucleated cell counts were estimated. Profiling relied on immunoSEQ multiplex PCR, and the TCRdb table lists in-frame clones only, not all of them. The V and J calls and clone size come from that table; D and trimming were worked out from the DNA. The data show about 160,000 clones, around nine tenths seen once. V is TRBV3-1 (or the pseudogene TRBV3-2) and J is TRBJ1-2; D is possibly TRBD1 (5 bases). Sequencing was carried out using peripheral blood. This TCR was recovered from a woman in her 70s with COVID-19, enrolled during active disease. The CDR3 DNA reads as TGTGCCAGCAGCCAAGGGGGGGGACGGGCTAACTATGGCTACACCTTC. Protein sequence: CASSQGGGRANYGYTF.